Listed below are T cell receptor beta chains from one sample, sequenced in a study of cytomegalovirus exposure and HLA in healthy donors. The repertoire was sequenced with immunoSEQ multiplex PCR; TCRdb's copy has only in-frame clones and lacks some. This sample's table reports tens of thousands of clones. Sequenced sample: PBMCs. The receptors stem from a woman in her 30s in good health and CMV-seronegative. Each CDR3 is given with its conserved first and last residue. D genes are given only for firm matches.

>-|TRBV11-2|TRBJ2-7
CASSLAGAILYEQYF
TGTGCCAGCAGCTTAGCAGGGGCAATTCTCTACGAGCAGTACTTC
>-|TRBV6-5|TRBJ2-5
CASRASLDATQYF
TGTGCCAGCAGAGCCAGTCTAGACGCGACCCAGTACTTC
>TRBD2|TRBV18|TRBJ2-1
CASSPLGGLADNEQFF
TGTGCCAGCTCACCACTTGGGGGACTAGCGGACAATGAGCAGTTCTTC
>-|TRBV19|TRBJ1-1
CASSIKLSGGTPEAFF
TGTGCCAGTAGTATTAAATTGTCCGGGGGGACCCCTGAAGCTTTCTTT
>TRBD1|TRBV10-2|TRBJ1-5
CASSEPGTGWANQPQHF
TGCGCCAGCAGTGAGCCAGGGACAGGGTGGGCCAATCAGCCCCAGCATTTT
>TRBD1|TRBV6-1|TRBJ1-1
CASSEGIRQGAATEDFF
TGTGCCAGCAGTGAGGGTATACGACAGGGGGCGGCCACTGAAGATTTCTTT
>TRBD1|TRBV6-6|TRBJ2-7
CASRDRGIYEQYF
TGTGCCAGCAGGGACAGGGGAATCTACGAGCAGTACTTC
>TRBD1|TRBV7-9|TRBJ1-2
CASSSTGVYGYTF
TGTGCCAGCAGCTCTACAGGGGTCTATGGCTACACCTTC
>TRBD2|TRBV5-6|TRBJ2-5
CASSGAGGKETQYF
TGTGCCAGCAGCGGGGCGGGAGGAAAAGAGACCCAGTACTTC
>TRBD1|TRBV30|TRBJ1-2
CAWRDMGQGYGYTF
TGTGCCTGGAGGGACATGGGACAGGGATATGGCTACACCTTC
>TRBD2|TRBV5-1|TRBJ2-3
CASSFGRGTTPDTQYF
TGCGCCAGCAGCTTCGGACGAGGGACTACTCCAGATACGCAGTATTTT
>-|TRBV19|TRBJ1-1
CASSPNGGEWNTEAFF
TGTGCCAGTAGCCCTAACGGCGGGGAATGGAACACTGAAGCTTTCTTT
>TRBD1|TRBV7-9|TRBJ2-3
CASSSRQGGFHKDTQYF
TGTGCCAGCAGCTCTAGACAGGGGGGTTTTCACAAGGATACGCAGTATTTT
>TRBD2|TRBV2|TRBJ2-7
CASSEKRDPHEQYF
TGTGCCAGCAGTGAAAAGCGGGACCCCCACGAGCAGTACTTC
>TRBD2|TRBV2|TRBJ2-3
CASSGSGLAGTDTQYF
TGTGCCAGCAGTGGATCGGGACTAGCGGGCACAGATACGCAGTATTTT
>TRBD2|TRBV6-1|TRBJ2-3
CASSRGGTDTQYF
TGTGCCAGCAGTCGGGGGGGGACAGATACGCAGTATTTT
>TRBD1|TRBV25-1|TRBJ2-3
CASSDDRADTQYF
TGTGCCAGCAGTGATGACAGGGCAGATACGCAGTATTTT
>TRBD2|TRBV30|TRBJ2-7
CAWTKPGLAYEQYF
TGTGCCTGGACTAAGCCGGGACTAGCATACGAGCAGTACTTC
>-|TRBV28|TRBJ2-3
CASSVTITYSTDTQYF
TGTGCCAGCAGTGTGACTATCACATATAGCACAGATACGCAGTATTTT
>-|TRBV6-5|TRBJ1-2
CASSYSWARGERYTF
TGTGCCAGCAGTTACAGTTGGGCCAGGGGTGAGCGCTACACCTTC
>-|TRBV6-1|TRBJ1-2
CASDLGLGGSYGYTF
TGTGCCAGTGACCTGGGGTTGGGGGGGAGCTATGGCTACACCTTC
>-|TRBV6-5|TRBJ2-5
CASSYDSGRVTQYF
TGTGCCAGCAGTTACGACTCCGGTCGCGTGACCCAGTACTTC
>TRBD2|TRBV4-1|TRBJ2-1
CASSQDLAGGSYNEQFF
TGCGCCAGCAGCCAAGATCTAGCGGGAGGTTCCTACAATGAGCAGTTCTTC
>-|TRBV10-3|TRBJ1-6
CAISESLLGGGNSPLHF
TGTGCCATCAGTGAGAGTCTACTCGGGGGTGGTAATTCACCCCTCCACTTT
>TRBD2|TRBV14|TRBJ2-7
CASSLLLAGVYEQYF
TGTGCCAGCAGCCTCCTACTAGCGGGGGTTTACGAGCAGTACTTC
>TRBD1|TRBV6-6|TRBJ1-2
CASSYPDRGYGYTF
TGTGCCAGCAGTTACCCCGACAGGGGCTATGGCTACACCTTC
>TRBD1|TRBV5-1|TRBJ2-5
CASSRDRVEETQYF
TGCGCCAGCAGCAGGGACAGGGTGGAAGAGACCCAGTACTTC
>-|TRBV11-2|TRBJ2-7
CASSSPLSEQYF
TGTGCCAGCAGCTCCCCACTATCCGAGCAGTACTTC
>TRBD2|TRBV19|TRBJ2-2
CASSAGLANTGELFF
TGTGCCAGTAGTGCGGGACTAGCTAACACCGGGGAGCTGTTTTTT
>-|TRBV19|TRBJ1-4
CASSASGEKLFF
TGTGCCAGTAGTGCGTCCGGGGAAAAACTGTTTTTT
>TRBD1|TRBV29-1|TRBJ2-7
CSLETLGQGGSYEQYF
TGCAGCCTAGAAACGTTGGGACAGGGGGGCTCCTACGAGCAGTACTTC
>-|TRBV27|TRBJ2-7
CASSLLGQGGYEQYF
TGTGCCAGCAGTTTATTGGGTCAGGGGGGATACGAGCAGTACTTC
>-|TRBV21-1|TRBJ2-1
CARIKRESSYNEQFF
TGTGCCAGGATCAAACGGGAGAGCTCCTACAATGAGCAGTTCTTC
>-|TRBV4-2|TRBJ2-1
CASSQGYGGSDNEQFF
TGTGCCAGCAGCCAGGGCTATGGGGGCTCCGACAATGAGCAGTTCTTC
>-|TRBV20-1|TRBJ1-1
CSARDDTEAFF
TGCAGTGCTAGAGACGACACTGAAGCTTTCTTT
>-|TRBV6-5|TRBJ2-2
CATKGGGVGTGELFF
TGTGCCACCAAAGGGGGGGGAGTCGGGACCGGGGAGCTGTTTTTT